This T cell receptor beta chain was captured by sequencing in a study of CD8 T cells in Susac syndrome. The sequenced target, TCR beta, came from blood CD8+ and CD4+ T cells. It was treatment-naive patients with stable or active relapsing-remitting disease who made up the multiple sclerosis controls. TEMRA cells underwent FACS enrichment and CD8+ and CD4+ T cells underwent negative isolation. CDR3 length: 12 residues. The V gene's germline CDR1 is MNHEY and CDR2 SMNVEV (reference sequence). J lost 6 bases, V lost 8 bases, and 5 bases had no gene match. Random hexamers were used to reverse transcribe an amount of roughly 0.45 to 1 ug RNA. Amplification of the TCR beta CDR3 was carried out by immunoSEQ multiplex PCR, which spanned a total of 54 Vbeta and 13 Jbeta segments. TCRdb reprocessed the immunoSEQ multiplex PCR reads via MiXCR and lists one record per CDR3 protein. Among around 300,000 distinct CDR3 sequences, roughly nine tenths were seen once, and the ten largest hold roughly 0.064%.

This TCR derives from a human donor with multiple sclerosis. The V call is TRBV27, the J call TRBJ2-7; 9 bases are a match to TRBD2. Input material: CD4+ T cells from PBMCs. The CDR3 coding sequence is TGTGCCAGCGGGCGACTAGCGGTCGAGCAGTACTTC. Its protein is CASGRLAVEQYF.